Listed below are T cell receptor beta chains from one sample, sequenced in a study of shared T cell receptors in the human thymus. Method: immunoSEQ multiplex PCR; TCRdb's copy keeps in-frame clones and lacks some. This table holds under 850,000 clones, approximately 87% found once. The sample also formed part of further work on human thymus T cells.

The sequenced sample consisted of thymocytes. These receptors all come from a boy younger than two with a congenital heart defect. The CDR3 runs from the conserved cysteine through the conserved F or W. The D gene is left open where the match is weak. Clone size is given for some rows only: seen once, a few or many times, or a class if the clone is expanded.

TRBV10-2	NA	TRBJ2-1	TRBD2	TGCGCCAGCAGTGAGACTAGCGGGAGGCCCCCCCTACAGAATGAGCAGTTCTTC	CASSETSGRPPLQNEQFF
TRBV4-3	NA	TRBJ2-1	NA	TGCGCCAGCAGCCAAGATCCCGGAGGCAATGAGCAGTTCTTC	CASSQDPGGNEQFF
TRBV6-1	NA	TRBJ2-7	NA	TGTGCCAGCAGTGACGGCGGGGACCCCTACGAGCAGTACTTC	CASSDGGDPYEQYF
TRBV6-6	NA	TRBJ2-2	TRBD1	TGTGCCAGCACCGACAGGGTGGGCGGGGAGCTGTTTTTT	CASTDRVGGELFF
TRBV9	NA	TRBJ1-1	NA	TGTGCCAGCAGCAAAAGGGGGGGCCGGGACCGGGACACTGAAGCTTTCTTT	CASSKRGGRDRDTEAFF
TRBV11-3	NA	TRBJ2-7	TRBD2	TGTGCCAGCAGCGCCCCTAGCGGGGACTACTCCTACGAGCAGTACTTC	CASSAPSGDYSYEQYF
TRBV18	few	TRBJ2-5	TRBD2	TGTGCCAGCTCATCCCGGCCCGGACTAGCGGGAGGAGAAGAGACCCAGTACTTC	CASSSRPGLAGGEETQYF
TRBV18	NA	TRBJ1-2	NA	TGTGCCAGCTCACCACCCGGGCAGGGGTATGGCTACACCTTC	CASSPPGQGYGYTF
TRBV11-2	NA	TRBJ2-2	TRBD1	TGTGCCAGCAGCTTAACCGACAGGGCCCCGAACACCGGGGAGCTGTTTTTT	CASSLTDRAPNTGELFF
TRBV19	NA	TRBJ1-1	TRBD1	TGTGCCAGTACCTCAGTATGTAGGGACAGGGAGAACACTGAAGCTTTCTTT	CASTSVCRDRENTEAFF
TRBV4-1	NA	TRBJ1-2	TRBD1	TGCGCCAGCAGCCAACCTTCGACAGGGGGCTTCTATGGCTACACCTTC	CASSQPSTGGFYGYTF
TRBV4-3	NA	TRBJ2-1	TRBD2	TGCGCCAGCAGCCATGCCCCCGCTAGCGGGAGCTACAATGAGCAGTTCTTC	CASSHAPASGSYNEQFF
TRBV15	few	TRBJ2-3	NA	TGTGCCACCAGCGGCGTGGGGGCCGCAGATACGCAGTATTTT	CATSGVGAADTQYF
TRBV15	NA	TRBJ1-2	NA	TGTGCCACCAGCAGAGATCCAGGACAGCTCTTCTATGGCTACACCTTC	CATSRDPGQLFYGYTF
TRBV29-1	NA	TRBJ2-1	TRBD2	TGCAGCGTTGATGAGACTAGCGGGAGTTTAAGGAATGAGCAGTTCTTC	CSVDETSGSLRNEQFF
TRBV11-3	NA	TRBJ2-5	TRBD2	TGTGCCAGCAGCTTATGTAGGGCTAGCGGGAGTTACCAAGAGACCCAGTACTTC	CASSLCRASGSYQETQYF
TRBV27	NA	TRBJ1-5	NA	TGTGCCAGCAGTTTAGGCAGGGGAGGGTGGCAGCCCCAGCATTTT	CASSLGRGGWQPQHF
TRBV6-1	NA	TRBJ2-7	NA	TGTGCCAGCAGGCTTCCTAGCGCCACCTACGAGCAGTACTTC	CASRLPSATYEQYF
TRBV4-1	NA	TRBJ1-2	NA	TGCGCCAGCAGCCAAAGGCGGGCGCGGGTGAACTATGGCTACACCTTC	CASSQRRARVNYGYTF
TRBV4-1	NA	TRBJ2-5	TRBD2	TGCGCCAGCAGGGCTAGCGGGAGGGGCGTACAAGAGACCCAGTACTTC	CASRASGRGVQETQYF
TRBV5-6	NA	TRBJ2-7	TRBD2	TGTGCCAGCGGATCGGGACTAGCGGGAGACTACGAGCAGTACTTC	CASGSGLAGDYEQYF
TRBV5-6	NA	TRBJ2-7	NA	TGTGCCAGCAGCCACGGACACGACCTTTCCTACGAGCAGTACTTC	CASSHGHDLSYEQYF
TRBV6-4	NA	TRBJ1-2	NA	TGTGCCAGCAGTGACTCGGAGAGGGCCGGAAAAGGCTACACCTTC	CASSDSERAGKGYTF
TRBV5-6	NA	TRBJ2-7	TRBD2	TGTGCCAGCAGCTTGGGACTAGCGGCCGGGTCCTACGAGCAGTACTTC	CASSLGLAAGSYEQYF
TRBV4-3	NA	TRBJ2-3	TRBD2	TGCGCCAGCAGCCAAGAAGCGGGGGTGGCAGATACGCAGTATTTT	CASSQEAGVADTQYF
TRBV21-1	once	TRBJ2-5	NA	TGTGCCAGCAGCCCGCGACCGGGGGGGGTCGAGACCCAGTACTTC	CASSPRPGGVETQYF
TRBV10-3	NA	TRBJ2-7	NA	TGTGCCATCACCCCGACTTTAAACTACGAGCAGTACTTC	CAITPTLNYEQYF
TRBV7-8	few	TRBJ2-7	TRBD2	TGTGCCAGCAGCCAAGGGAGGGCGGGTAACGAGCAGTACTTC	CASSQGRAGNEQYF
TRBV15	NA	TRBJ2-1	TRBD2	TGTGCCACCAGCAAACGGACTAGCGGGGGGTACAATGAGCAGTTCTTC	CATSKRTSGGYNEQFF
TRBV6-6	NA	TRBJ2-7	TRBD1	TGTGCCAGCAGCCACGGGGGACAGGGAGAGGAGCAGTACTTC	CASSHGGQGEEQYF
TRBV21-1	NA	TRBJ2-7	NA	TGTGCCAGCAGCAAAGTTGGGAAAAAGAGGGCGCAGTACTTC	CASSKVGKKRAQYF
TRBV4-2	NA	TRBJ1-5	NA	TGTGCCAGCAGCCTAGACGGCCGGGAGGTCAGCAATCAGCCCCAGCATTTT	CASSLDGREVSNQPQHF
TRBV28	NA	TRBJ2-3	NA	TGTGCCAGCACCGGGGGGCGAGGACTCACAGATACGCAGTATTTT	CASTGGRGLTDTQYF
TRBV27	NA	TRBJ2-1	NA	TGTGCCAGCAGTTTACAGCGGCCCCTCGATGAGCAGTTCTTC	CASSLQRPLDEQFF
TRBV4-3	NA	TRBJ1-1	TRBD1	TGCGCCAGCAGCCAAGATAGGAGGTCAGGGGGCATGAACACTGAAGCTTTCTTT	CASSQDRRSGGMNTEAFF
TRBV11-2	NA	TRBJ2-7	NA	TGTGCCAGCAGCGAGTGGGGTCCGAACAAGGACAGACCACCTACGAAGCAGTACTTC	CASSEWGPNKDRPPTKQYF
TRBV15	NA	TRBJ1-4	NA	TGTGCCACCAGGCCACGAGAGGATGAAAAACTGTTTTTT	CATRPREDEKLFF
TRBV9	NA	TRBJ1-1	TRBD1	TGTGCCAGCAGCGTAGATCCAGGGGGCACTGAAGCTTTCTTT	CASSVDPGGTEAFF
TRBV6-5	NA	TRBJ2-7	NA	TGTGCCAGCAGTATAACAGGGAGGGCGATGGGGGAGCAGTACTTC	CASSITGRAMGEQYF
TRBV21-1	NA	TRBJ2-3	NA	TGTGCCAGCAGCTTGCGGACTAGCGGGAGGCTAGGTACGCAGTATTTT	CASSLRTSGRLGTQYF
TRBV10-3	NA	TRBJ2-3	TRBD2	TGTGCCATCAGTGAGAAGGGACTAGAGACCAAGTTGGATACGCAGTATTTT	CAISEKGLETKLDTQYF
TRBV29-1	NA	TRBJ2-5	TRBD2	TGCAGCGTTGTGGGGGGGGATAGCGGAACACAAGAGACCCAGTACTTC	CSVVGGDSGTQETQYF
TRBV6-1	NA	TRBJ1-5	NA	TGTGCCAGCAGTGAGACCAGGGACGGGGGTATCAATCAGCCCCAGCATTTT	CASSETRDGGINQPQHF
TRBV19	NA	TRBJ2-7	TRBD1	TGTGCCAGTAGTGGACAGGGGGGCTACGAGCAGTACTTC	CASSGQGGYEQYF
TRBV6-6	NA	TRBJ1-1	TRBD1	TGTGCCACCCACCCGGGACAGGGGGCAGGCGACACTGAAGCTTTCTTT	CATHPGQGAGDTEAFF
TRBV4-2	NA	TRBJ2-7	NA	TGTGCCAGCAGCCAAGATAACCGAAGGAGCTCCTACGAGCAGTACTTC	CASSQDNRRSSYEQYF
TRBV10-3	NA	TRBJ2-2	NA	TGTGCCATCAGCGGGACACACACCGGGGAGCTGTTTTTT	CAISGTHTGELFF
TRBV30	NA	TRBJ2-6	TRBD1	TGTGCCTGGAGTGGCCGGGACAGGAACTCCTCTGGGGCCAACGTCCTGACTTTC	CAWSGRDRNSSGANVLTF
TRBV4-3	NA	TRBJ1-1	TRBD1	TGCGCCAGCAGCCAGGACGGGACAGGCGAACGGAACACTGAAGCTTTCTTT	CASSQDGTGERNTEAFF
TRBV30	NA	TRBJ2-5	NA	TGTGCCTGGAGTGATGAACACCGGGGAGGGGGGGAGACCCAGTACTTC	CAWSDEHRGGGETQYF
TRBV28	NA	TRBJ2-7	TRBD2	TGTGCCAGCAGTGTAGCGGGGGATGCCTACGAGCAGTACTTC	CASSVAGDAYEQYF
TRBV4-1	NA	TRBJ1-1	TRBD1	TGCGCCAGCAGCCGCCCACAGGGGGCGTCTGAAGCTTTCTTT	CASSRPQGASEAFF
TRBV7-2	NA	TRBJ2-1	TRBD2	TGTGCCAGCAGCCTACTAGCGGGAGCCCATGAGCAGTTCTTC	CASSLLAGAHEQFF